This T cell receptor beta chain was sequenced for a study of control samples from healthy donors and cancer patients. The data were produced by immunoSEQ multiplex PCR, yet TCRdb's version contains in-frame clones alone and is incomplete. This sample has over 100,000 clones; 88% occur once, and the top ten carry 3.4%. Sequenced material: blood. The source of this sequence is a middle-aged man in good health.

The CDR3 here is CSVKEIAGELFF. For the CDR3, the DNA is TGCAGCGTCAAGGAGATAGCCGGGGAGCTGTTTTTT. The chain couples TRBV29-1 to TRBJ2-2; D remains ambiguous. Trimming took off 6 bases at V and 6 bases at J, with 11 bases between the two ends. Per germline, CDR1 SQVTM and CDR2 ANQGSEA. The CDR3 covers 12 residues.